This T cell receptor beta chain derives from a study of prognosis after radiotherapy for stage I lung cancer. Study as a whole: Roughly five patients had oligometastatic NSCLC after their primary tumor was surgically resected, and more than eleven patients had newly diagnosed primary stage I lung tumors. Operability status for all non-small cell lung cancer patients was recorded as medically inoperable. General observations from the study: Reportedly, TRBV and TRBJ gene usage varied with metastasis presence.

For this clonotype: The antigen is unknown.

Two separate time points each saw a draw of about 6 milliliters of peripheral blood. Template was genomic DNA; TCR beta CDR3 amplified in two multiplex PCR rounds. Primers specific to each TRBV and TRBJ gene drove first-round PCR. TCRdb used MiXCR to reprocess the multiplex PCR reads, holding one entry per CDR3 protein. The table has about 18,000 distinct CDR3 sequences, roughly 46% seen once; the top ten hold 30% to 40%. Trimming cost V 2 bases and J 8 bases, with 16 bases left between them. The CDR3 length is 14 residues. Germline-derived CDR1 and CDR2 are GTSNPN and SVGIG (reference sequence). This TCR was recovered from a donor aged 50 or older with non-small cell lung cancer. This sequence joins TRBV30 and TRBJ2-1; a weak D match, TRBD2 (6 bases). The sample in question was PBMCs, obtained before or after stereotactic body radiation therapy (not recorded which). The CDR3 loop reads CAWSPGLGHDEQFF. The CDR3 DNA reads TGTGCCTGGAGTCCGGGACTGGGGCACGATGAGCAGTTCTTC.